This T cell receptor (beta chain) appears in the sequencing data of a study of blood T cell repertoires in COVID-19. The wider study: Researchers got acute and convalescent COVID-19 samples from the United States, Italy and Spain. T cells, B-cell-depleted T cells, or PBMCs supplied cDNA or gDNA.

CDR1 is SGHDT and CDR2 is YYEEEE in the germline V gene. V lost 0 bases to trimming and J lost 5 bases; unmatched junction nucleotides: 7. This CDR3 region has 16 residues. The Seattle site enrolled patients during active infection and followed them longitudinally. As processed by the authors: From reference gene primer amplification, estimates of nucleated cell counts were derived. Repertoires were generated with immunoSEQ multiplex PCR, while TCRdb's copy carries only in-frame clones and drops some. D and trimming were read from the DNA, whereas the V and J calls and clone size are those reported in that table. This repertoire shows more than 200,000 clones, about nine tenths found once; its top ten account for 11%.

The clonotype comes from a man between 50 and 59 years old with COVID-19, enrolled during active disease. Sequencing was performed on peripheral blood. The chain uses TRBV5-6 and TRBJ2-2; 7 bases are a match to TRBD2. As DNA, the CDR3 is TGTGCCAGCAGCTTGGAGGGCGGGAGCCGAACCGGGGAGCTGTTTTTT. Its translation: CASSLEGGSRTGELFF. The full variable domain, rest sourced from reference TRBV5-6 and TRBJ2-2, is DAGVTQSPTHLIKTRGQQVTLRCSPKSGHDTVSWYQQALGQGPQFIFQYYEEEERQRGNFPDRFSGHQFPNYSSELNVNALLLGDSALYLCASSLEGGSRTGELFFGEGSRLTVL.